These T cell receptor beta chains were read from a single sample in a study of a mutant IDH1 vaccine in newly diagnosed glioma. Antigen specificity for these receptors is unknown. Data came from immunoSEQ multiplex PCR; TCRdb stores just in-frame clones and leaves some out. This sample has approximately 82,000 clones, with about 85% found just once. The starting material was PBMCs, obtained from a glioma patient whose treatment included an IDH1 peptide vaccine. The receptors shown here come from a woman in her 50s with glioma. The CDR3 runs from the conserved cysteine through the conserved F or W. Clone size is given for some rows only: seen once, a few or many times, or a class if the clone is expanded.

TRBJ2-7 . TRBV5-1 CASSILTGGYEQYF
TRBJ2-3 . TRBV5-1 CASSAGLAGVFTDTQYF
TRBJ2-1 . TRBV6-6 CASSPRNEQFF
TRBJ2-6 once TRBV19 CASSMGGVDGANVLTF
TRBJ2-1 . TRBV7-8 CASSLRETMRAPFF
TRBJ2-1 . TRBV5-6 CASSSLTTSYNEQFF
TRBJ2-7 . TRBV27 CASRVVATGEQYF
TRBJ1-1 . TRBV18 CASSPETGNTEAFF
TRBJ1-6 . TRBV18 CASSPPGVNNSPLHF
TRBJ1-2 . TRBV18 CASSPAGETGYTF
TRBJ2-7 . TRBV7-3 CASSLGLGNYEQYF
TRBJ1-2 . TRBV19 CAARGGNNYGYTF
TRBJ1-4 . TRBV15 CATSRDRQVSLFF
TRBJ2-2 once TRBV30 CARLADQDWAGELFF
TRBJ2-6 . TRBV5-1 CASSTLGQGAISGANVLTF
TRBJ2-7 . TRBV19 CASSIRTSGRGEQYF
TRBJ2-7 . TRBV6-6 CASSYSGGNEQYF
TRBJ2-1 few TRBV29-1 CSVEALGFPYNEQFF
TRBJ2-1 . TRBV9 CASSVNSEQFF
TRBJ2-1 . TRBV7-6 CASSWDRTYNEQFF
TRBJ2-3 . TRBV5-6 CASSRRSRLDTQYF
TRBJ1-1 few TRBV27 CASSVDQGARTEAFF
TRBJ2-7 . TRBV2 CASSEGTGSTYEQYF
TRBJ2-4 . TRBV15 CATSQFLAKNIQYF
TRBJ2-2 . TRBV4-2 CASSPGLAANTGELFF
TRBJ1-4 . TRBV15 CATSTDYRGGEKLFF
TRBJ2-1 . TRBV11-2 CASSPGVAGYNEQFF
TRBJ1-2 . TRBV7-9 CASSIQGGDGYTF